The entry below describes one TCR beta chain. The antigen is not known. Time point meaning: week 23, last vaccination. Topical imiquimod accompanied each vaccine dose, which consisted of 300 ug of mutant IDH1 20-mer peptide. New WHO grade 3 or 4 astrocytomas that were IDH1-mutant and ATRX-lost occurred in the donors. This sample was taken from a study of a mutant IDH1 vaccine in newly diagnosed glioma. Study summary: Beginning 4-6 weeks after radiotherapy alone, or with temozolomide cycles, vaccination took place.

The length of the CDR3 is 13 residues. V was trimmed by 8 bases and J by 10 bases, leaving 17 bases between them. Germline-derived CDR1 and CDR2 are SNHLY and FYNNEI. Using immunoSEQ multiplex PCR, the repertoire was profiled, and TCRdb retains in-frame clones only, with some absent. Among around 55,000 clones listed, around 80% were seen once. General study findings and limits: Across multiple MHC alleles, approximately 93% of patients had vaccine-induced responses.

The chain couples TRBV2 to TRBJ1-4, with no clear D. Source: PBMCs, taken from a glioma patient whose treatment included an IDH1 peptide vaccine. The sequence was collected from a man in his forties or fifties with glioma. CDR3 sequence reads: CASSWMVEGKLFF. The CDR3 DNA sequence: TGTGCCAGCTCCTGGATGGTTGAGGGAAAACTGTTTTTT. Complete variable domain (other parts from reference TRBV2 and TRBJ1-4): EPEVTQTPSHQVTQMGQEVILRCVPISNHLYFYWYRQILGQKVEFLVSFYNNEISEKSEIFDDQFSVERPDGSNFTLKIRSTKLEDSAMYFCASSWMVEGKLFFGSGTQLSVL.